Listed below are T cell receptor beta chains from one sample, sequenced in a study of CD8 T cells in ankylosing spondylitis. TCRdb analysed the 5' RACE reads with MiXCR anew, one entry per CDR3 protein. The sample lists around 340,000 distinct CDR3 sequences, 20% occurring once. The sample was blood, either unsorted or a sorted T cell fraction (not recorded which). These receptor sequences come from a male donor with ankylosing spondylitis or in good health (not recorded which). Each CDR3 is given with its conserved first and last residue. The D gene is left open where the match is weak. Expanded clones get a size class; other rows say once, few or many, or leave the size out.

d_gene	v_gene	j_gene	abundance	CDR3nt	CDR3aa
-	TRBV24-1	TRBJ2-7	few	TGTGCCACCAGTGATCCTAACAAACAGAATTCCTACGAGCAGTACTTC	CATSDPNKQNSYEQYF
TRBD1	TRBV20-1	TRBJ2-7	-	TGCAGTGCTTTGACCTCGACAGGGAACGATTTGCAGTACTTC	CSALTSTGNDLQYF
-	TRBV9	TRBJ2-7	few	TGTGCCAGCAGCGTAGGTGGCAGAACCTACGAGCAGTACTTC	CASSVGGRTYEQYF
-	TRBV2	TRBJ2-7	few	TGTGCCAGCAGTGAACCCTCAGGGGTGCACGAGCAGTACTTC	CASSEPSGVHEQYF
-	TRBV2	TRBJ1-2	-	TGTGCCAGCATAGCTCTTGGCTACACCTTC	CASIALGYTF
-	TRBV7-8	TRBJ2-6	-	TGTGCCAGCAGCTTATTTTTATGGGCGAGGGTATCTGGGGCCAACGTCCTGACTTTC	CASSLFLWARVSGANVLTF
-	TRBV11-2	TRBJ1-1	-	TGTGCCAGCAGCGCGGGGGCAGGCACTGAAGCTTTCTTT	CASSAGAGTEAFF
TRBD2	TRBV5-5	TRBJ2-1	-	TGTGCCAGAAGCTTGTGGACTAGTCCCAATGAGCAGTTCTTC	CARSLWTSPNEQFF
-	TRBV11-2	TRBJ2-7	-	TGTGCCAGCAGCTTAGCAGTGTTCTCCTACGAGCAGTACTTC	CASSLAVFSYEQYF
-	TRBV9	TRBJ2-3	-	TGTGCCGGCAGCGTAGAGGCAGAACACGACACAGATACGCAGTATTTT	CAGSVEAEHDTDTQYF
TRBD1	TRBV3-1	TRBJ2-5	few	TGTGCCAGCAGCCAAGTTCTGAGGGACAGGGAACAAGAGACCCAGTACTTC	CASSQVLRDREQETQYF
-	TRBV20-1	TRBJ2-5	few	-	CSARVGTGSGYF
TRBD1	TRBV9	TRBJ2-7	-	TGTGCCAGCAGCCCCCGATGGGACAGGGGGGTCGAGCAGTACTTC	CASSPRWDRGVEQYF
TRBD1	TRBV12-3/TRBV12-4	TRBJ2-7	few	TGTGCCAGCAGATGGGTAGGGGGCCACGAGCAGTACTTC	CASRWVGGHEQYF
-	TRBV7-9	TRBJ1-1	few	TGTGCCAGCACCTCCGGCACTGAAGCTTTCTTT	CASTSGTEAFF
TRBD1	TRBV10-1	TRBJ2-7	few	TGCGCCAGCAGTGACAGGGGGATGTACGAGCAGTACTTC	CASSDRGMYEQYF
TRBD2	TRBV20-1	TRBJ2-5	few	TGCAGTGCTAGAAAGCTAGCGGGGGGGGAAGAGACCCAGTACTTC	CSARKLAGGEETQYF
-	TRBV9	TRBJ2-1	few	TGTGCCAGCAGCGTTACCGGGGGCCCCAATGAGCAGTTCTTC	CASSVTGGPNEQFF
-	TRBV11-2	TRBJ2-1	-	TGTGCCAGCAGCCCGCATACTGAGCAGTTCTTC	CASSPHTEQFF
-	TRBV18	TRBJ2-7	-	TGTGCCAGCTCCGTGGGTACGAGGGAGCAGTACTTC	CASSVGTREQYF
TRBD1	TRBV9	TRBJ2-1	-	TGTGCCAGCAGCCTTATACCGGGACAGGGCTACAATGAGCAGTTCTTC	CASSLIPGQGYNEQFF
-	TRBV28	TRBJ2-2	few	TGTGCCAGCAGTTTTGTGGGGAGTCCCGGGACCGGGGAGCTGTTTTTT	CASSFVGSPGTGELFF
-	TRBV15	TRBJ2-7	-	TGTGCCACCAGCCAACAGGGCAGCTCCTACGAGCAGTACTTC	CATSQQGSSYEQYF
-	TRBV12-3/TRBV12-4	TRBJ1-1	-	TGTGCCAGCAGTCTAAGCAGGCCCCGGGACGGTGAAGCTTTCTTT	CASSLSRPRDGEAFF
TRBD2	TRBV11-2	TRBJ2-1	-	TGTGCCAGCAGCCCTCGGGGGGGCGGGTACACCTACAATGAGCAGTTCTTC	CASSPRGGGYTYNEQFF
-	TRBV10-3	TRBJ2-5	-	TGTGCCATCGGGGACTATCCGGGACAGCAAGAGACCCAGTACTTC	CAIGDYPGQQETQYF
-	TRBV3-1	TRBJ2-3	-	TGTGCCAGCAGCCAAGTCGTCGGACGAACTAGCACAGATACGCAGTATTTT	CASSQVVGRTSTDTQYF
TRBD1	TRBV4-1	TRBJ2-2	-	TGCGCCAGCAGCCAAGTTTTGGGACAGGGATTAACCGGGGAGCTGTTTTTT	CASSQVLGQGLTGELFF
-	TRBV6-5	TRBJ2-7	-	TGTGCCAGCAGTTACGGGCGAACAGTAAGGGCGGGGCCCTCCTACGAGCAGTACTTC	CASSYGRTVRAGPSYEQYF
TRBD1	TRBV4-1	TRBJ2-1	-	TGCGCCAGCAGCCAACGCAATAGGGACAGGAGCCTTGAGCAGTTCTTC	CASSQRNRDRSLEQFF
-	TRBV7-9	TRBJ2-5	many	TGTGCCAGCAGCCCATATACAGAGACCCAGTACTTC	CASSPYTETQYF
TRBD2	TRBV7-9	TRBJ2-5	-	TGTGCCAGCAGCTCCCCCACAGCGGGGGGAGGAGAGACCCAGTACTTC	CASSSPTAGGGETQYF
TRBD2	TRBV29-1	TRBJ2-3	many	TGCAGCGTCCACGGCAAACGACTAGCGGGGGGGCTCGATACGCAGTATTTT	CSVHGKRLAGGLDTQYF
-	TRBV4-1	TRBJ2-7	-	TGCGCCAGCAGCTATGTTGGGACAAACTCCTACGAGCAGTACTTC	CASSYVGTNSYEQYF
-	TRBV9	TRBJ2-3	few	TGTGCCAGCAGCGTCCAGGGTTTTGCCGATACGCAGTATTTT	CASSVQGFADTQYF
-	TRBV7-3	TRBJ2-7	few	TGTGCCAGCAGCTTGTTGGGGGGTTCAGGGGAGCAGTACTTC	CASSLLGGSGEQYF
-	TRBV28	TRBJ2-1	-	TGTGCCAGCACCCGGGGGACCTACAATGAGCAGTTCTTC	CASTRGTYNEQFF
-	TRBV7-9	TRBJ2-1	-	TGTGCCAGCAGCTTACAAGGGAACAATGAGCAGTTCTTC	CASSLQGNNEQFF
-	TRBV9	TRBJ2-1	few	TGTGCCAGCAGCCCCGGTAGGGCCAGCTACAATGAGCAGTTCTTC	CASSPGRASYNEQFF
-	TRBV7-9	TRBJ2-7	few	TGTGCCAGCAGCTTAGGGACATACGGGCAGTACTTC	CASSLGTYGQYF
-	TRBV7-9	TRBJ2-4	-	TGTGCCAGCAGCCAGGGGAGGGAAACCAAAAACATTCAGTACTTC	CASSQGRETKNIQYF
TRBD2	TRBV14	TRBJ2-2	-	TGTGCCAGCAGCCAAGTCGGGCTAGCGGTAAAGAACACCGGGGAGCTGTTTTTT	CASSQVGLAVKNTGELFF